The next 2 T cell receptor beta chains were all read from a single sample in a study of cytomegalovirus exposure and HLA in healthy donors. This PCR relied on a set of 60 Vbeta primers and 13 Jbeta primers. Using immunoSEQ multiplex PCR, the repertoire was profiled, and TCRdb retains in-frame clones only, with some absent. The sample carries about 180,000 clones, under 80% recorded once. Material for sequencing was PBMCs. The receptors derive from a human donor in good health.

CDR3 protein: CASSLSRGNTEAFF. Written as DNA, the CDR3 is TGTGCCAGCAGCTTAAGCAGGGGGAACACTGAAGCTTTCTTT. The V and J genes are TRBV7-2 and TRBJ1-1; D is possibly TRBD1 (6 bases). Germline CDR1 reads SGHTA; CDR2 reads FQGNSA. The germline V and J ends were trimmed by 2 bases and 1 base, with 8 bases remaining between them. CDR3 length: 14 amino acids.

V and J are TRBV5-6 and TRBJ2-5; TRBD1 is a possible D gene (5 bases). The length of the CDR3 is 13 residues. Trimming shortened V by 5 bases and J by 4 bases, and 12 bases separated the two germline ends. Germline assignment: CDR1 SGHDT and CDR2 YYEEEE. The CDR3 loop is CASRPGWGETQYF. The CDR3 DNA reads as TGTGCCAGCAGACCAGGGTGGGGAGAGACCCAGTACTTC.